The rows below give T cell receptor beta chains drawn from one sample of a study of T-cell memory formation after mild COVID-19. Each CDR3 protein gets one entry after TCRdb re-called the 5' RACE reads with MiXCR. The sample lists approximately 150,000 distinct CDR3 sequences, 10% to 15% occurring once. Sample: PBMCs or a T cell subset sorted from them (not recorded which). These receptors were collected from a man between 18 and 35 years old who had mild COVID-19 (a few samples of this study predate the infection). Cell type and time point are not known. CDR3s include the opening cysteine and the closing phenylalanine or tryptophan.

V gene: TRBV6-5
J gene: TRBJ2-5
CDR3 protein: CASSISLAVQETQYF

V gene: TRBV5-1
J gene: TRBJ1-2
CDR3 protein: CASSPAGQGYGYTF

V gene: TRBV6-5
J gene: TRBJ2-1
CDR3 protein: CASSYSRGNEQFF

V gene: TRBV7-2
J gene: TRBJ1-4
CDR3 protein: CASSPMGEKLFF

V gene: TRBV28
J gene: TRBJ1-2
CDR3 protein: CASSLGSVTYGYTF

V gene: TRBV18
J gene: TRBJ2-7
CDR3 protein: CASSRGQAEQYF

V gene: TRBV24-1
J gene: TRBJ1-1
CDR3 protein: CATTRVYTEAFF

V gene: TRBV10-3
J gene: TRBJ2-3
CDR3 protein: CAISGGGFTQYF

V gene: TRBV20-1
J gene: TRBJ1-1
CDR3 protein: CSARNGQVLGAFF

V gene: TRBV5-1
J gene: TRBJ2-7
CDR3 protein: CASSLAPDNYEQYF

V gene: TRBV11-2
J gene: TRBJ1-2
CDR3 protein: CASSSVTGTGGYTF

V gene: TRBV4-2
J gene: TRBJ2-5
CDR3 protein: CASSQGSQAGGQETQYF

V gene: TRBV7-9
J gene: TRBJ2-7
CDR3 protein: CASSLDVAGTEQYF

V gene: TRBV11-2
J gene: TRBJ2-2
CDR3 protein: CASSFQGAGELFF

V gene: TRBV18
J gene: TRBJ2-3
CDR3 protein: CASSPQGPVAPDTQYF

V gene: TRBV4-3
J gene: TRBJ2-3
CDR3 protein: CASSYNGGATDTQYF

V gene: TRBV3-1
J gene: TRBJ2-1
CDR3 protein: CASSQEAWGYNEQFF

V gene: TRBV5-1
J gene: TRBJ1-1
CDR3 protein: CASSFTGADTEAFF